These 14 T cell receptor beta chains share one sample of origin, sequenced in a study of cytomegalovirus exposure and HLA in healthy donors. Use of 60 Vbeta and 13 Jbeta primers characterized the PCR. Produced via immunoSEQ multiplex PCR; TCRdb's table is partial and in-frame only. The profile shows just under 95,000 clones, around four fifths of them singletons. Sequences were obtained from PBMCs. These receptors were obtained from a man in his fifties in good health and CMV-seropositive.

The chain couples TRBV19 to TRBJ1-1, with a weak D call TRBD1 (6 bases). This CDR3 has 14 residues. The V gene lost 6 bases and the J gene lost 8 bases, with 19 bases spanning the gap. The germline V gene encodes CDR1 LNHDA and CDR2 SQIVND (reference sequence). The CDR3 region is CASSRTVSGWEAFF. CDR3 bases: TGTGCCAGTAGCCGGACAGTTTCTGGTTGGGAAGCTTTCTTT.

The chain recombines TRBV19 with TRBJ2-5, with a weak D call TRBD1 (6 bases). The J call is uncertain, as TRBJ2-7 better fits the DNA end. The V gene's germline CDR1 is LNHDA and CDR2 SQIVND (reference sequence). CDR3 length: 15 amino acids. The CDR3 loop reads CASSIGQGPFYEQYF. CDR3 in DNA: TGTGCCAGTAGTATAGGCCAGGGGCCTTTCTACGAGCAGTACTTC.

With regard to this clone: Germline is not matched at one junction end, which may reflect a read error. The chain joins TRBV5-1 to TRBJ2-5; D may be TRBD1 (6 bases). This CDR3 region has 14 residues. The V gene's germline CDR1 is SGHRS and CDR2 YFSETQ. The CDR3 DNA is TGCGCCAGCAGCTTGGAGGGGGTGGGAGAGGCCCAGTACTTC. Translated, it gives CASSLEGVGEAQYF.

This clone has only one observation. The rearrangement uses TRBV30 and TRBJ2-3; D might be TRBD2 (5 bases). The CDR3 has 11 residues. Germline V gene sequence: CDR1 GTSNPN, CDR2 SVGIG (reference sequence). V lost 7 bases to trimming and J lost 6 bases, with 11 bases between them. Here the CDR3 reads CASHRGDTQYF. In DNA, the CDR3 is TGTGCCTCACATCGGGGTGATACGCAGTATTTT.

V and J are TRBV19 and TRBJ2-7; 7 positions match TRBD1. Germline assignment: CDR1 LNHDA and CDR2 SQIVND (reference sequence). This CDR3 has 13 amino acids. J was trimmed by 3 bases and V by 5 bases; bases with no gene match: 4. CDR3 region: CASSDRVGYEQYF. The CDR3 DNA is TGTGCCAGTAGTGACAGGGTAGGCTACGAGCAGTACTTC.

V and J are TRBV15 and TRBJ1-1; unclear D gene. The CDR3 contains 13 residues. CDR1 and CDR2 (germline): LNHNV, YYDKDF (reference sequence). Trimming removed 7 bases from V and 0 bases from J, with 9 bases in between. The CDR3 protein is CATTGGLNTEAFF. The CDR3 DNA reads as TGTGCCACCACGGGAGGATTGAACACTGAAGCTTTCTTT.

This clone showed up just once. The rearrangement uses TRBV19 and TRBJ1-1, with unresolved D. The CDR3 consists of 16 residues. Germline V lookup: CDR1 LNHDA, CDR2 SQIVND (reference sequence). Trimming pared 5 bases from V and 4 bases from J, leaving 20 bases between. CDR3 sequence reads: CASSLRARAPGTEAFF. The CDR3 DNA follows: TGTGCCAGTAGTCTGAGGGCGAGGGCCCCCGGCACTGAAGCTTTCTTT.

The chain couples TRBV19 to TRBJ1-4; D is uncertain. The length of the CDR3 is 12 residues. V was pared by 3 bases and J by 6 bases, with 5 bases between. Germline assignment: CDR1 LNHDA and CDR2 SQIVND (reference sequence). CDR3 DNA: TGTGCCAGTAGTATGGCCGATGAAAAACTGTTTTTT. Translation: CASSMADEKLFF.

The chain links TRBV29-1 to TRBJ1-1; TRBD1 agrees at 11 bases. V was clipped by 7 bases and J by 5 bases; unmatched bases: 9. Germline V CDR1 and CDR2: SQVTM, ANQGSEA. The CDR3 totals 14 residues. This CDR3 reads CSARTGGLETEAFF. Written as DNA, the CDR3 is TGCAGCGCCCGGACAGGGGGCTTGGAAACTGAAGCTTTCTTT.

This clone was seen a handful of times. The CDR3 sequence is CASSLPILAGDSNTGELFF. The DNA for the CDR3 is TGTGCCAGCAGCTTACCTATCCTAGCGGGGGACTCGAACACCGGGGAGCTGTTTTTT. The chain recombines TRBV11-2 with TRBJ2-2, with 10 bases identical to TRBD2. CDR3 size: 19 residues. With 2 bases clipped from V and 0 bases from J, the junction kept 9 bases outside the gene matches. In germline, CDR1 is SGHAT, CDR2 FQNNGV.

This chain connects TRBV5-1 to TRBJ2-1, with TRBD1 matching over 10 bases. V was clipped by 2 bases and J by 4 bases; unmatched bases: 9. The length of the CDR3 is 17 residues. Germline assignment: CDR1 SGHRS and CDR2 YFSETQ. The CDR3 loop is CASSFSGTGELYNEQFF. The CDR3 DNA follows: TGCGCCAGCAGCTTTTCGGGGACAGGGGAACTATACAATGAGCAGTTCTTC.

The chain links TRBV10-3 to TRBJ2-7; perhaps TRBD2 as D (6 bases). This CDR3 has 14 residues. CDR1 ENHRY and CDR2 SYGVKD come from the germline V gene. V dropped 6 bases and J dropped 2 bases, with 14 bases sitting between them. The CDR3 DNA reads TGTGCCATCAGAATGGGGGGAGCCCCCTACGAGCAGTACTTC. Translation: CAIRMGGAPYEQYF.

The chain couples TRBV19 to TRBJ2-3; D might be TRBD1 (6 bases). This CDR3 is 15 amino acids long. V dropped 10 bases and J dropped 6 bases, with 23 bases sitting between them. Per germline, CDR1 LNHDA and CDR2 SQIVND (reference sequence). CDR3 amino acids: CATSWGQALRDTQYF. CDR3 in DNA: TGTGCCACCTCTTGGGGGCAGGCCCTCAGGGATACGCAGTATTTT.

This clone was counted once. V and J are TRBV4-3 and TRBJ2-7, with D possibly being TRBD2 (5 bases). Germline CDR1 and CDR2: LGHNA and YSLEER. V lost 1 base, J lost 3 bases, and 10 bases lay in between. The CDR3 has 14 residues. Here the CDR3 reads CASSQASLGYEQYF. The CDR3 region has the DNA TGCGCCAGCAGCCAAGCTAGCTTGGGCTACGAGCAGTACTTC.